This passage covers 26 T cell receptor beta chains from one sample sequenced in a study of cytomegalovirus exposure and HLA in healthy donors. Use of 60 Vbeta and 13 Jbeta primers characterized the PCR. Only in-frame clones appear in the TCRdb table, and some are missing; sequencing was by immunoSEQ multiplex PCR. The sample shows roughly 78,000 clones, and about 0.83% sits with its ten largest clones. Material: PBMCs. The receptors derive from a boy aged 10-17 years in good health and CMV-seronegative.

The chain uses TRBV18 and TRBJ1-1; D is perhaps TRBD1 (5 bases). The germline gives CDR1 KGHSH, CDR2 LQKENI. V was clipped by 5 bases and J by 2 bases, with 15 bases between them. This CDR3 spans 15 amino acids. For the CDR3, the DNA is TGTGCCAGCTCATCTTTCCCAGGGACTAACACTGAAGCTTTCTTT. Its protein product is CASSSFPGTNTEAFF.

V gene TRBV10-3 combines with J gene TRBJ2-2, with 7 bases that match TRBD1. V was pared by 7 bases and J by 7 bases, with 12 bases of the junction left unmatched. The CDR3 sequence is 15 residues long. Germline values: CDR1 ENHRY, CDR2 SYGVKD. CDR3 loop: CAIKTRDSPSGELFF. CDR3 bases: TGTGCCATCAAGACCAGGGACAGCCCCAGCGGGGAGCTGTTTTTT.

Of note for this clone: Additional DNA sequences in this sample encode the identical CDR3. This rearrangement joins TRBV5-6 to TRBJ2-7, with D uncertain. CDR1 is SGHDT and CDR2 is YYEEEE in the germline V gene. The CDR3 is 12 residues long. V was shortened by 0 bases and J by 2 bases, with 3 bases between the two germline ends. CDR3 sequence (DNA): TGTGCCAGCAGCTTGGCGGCCTACGAGCAGTACTTC. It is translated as CASSLAAYEQYF. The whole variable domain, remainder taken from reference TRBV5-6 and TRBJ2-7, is DAGVTQSPTHLIKTRGQQVTLRCSPKSGHDTVSWYQQALGQGPQFIFQYYEEEERQRGNFPDRFSGHQFPNYSSELNVNALLLGDSALYLCASSLAAYEQYFGPGTRLTVT.

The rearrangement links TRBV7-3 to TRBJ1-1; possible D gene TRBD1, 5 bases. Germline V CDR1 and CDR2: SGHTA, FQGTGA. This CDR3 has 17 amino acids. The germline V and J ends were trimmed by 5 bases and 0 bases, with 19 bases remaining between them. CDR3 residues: CASSPTRGRTLNTEAFF. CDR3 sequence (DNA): TGTGCCAGCAGCCCCACCCGTGGACGGACATTGAACACTGAAGCTTTCTTT.

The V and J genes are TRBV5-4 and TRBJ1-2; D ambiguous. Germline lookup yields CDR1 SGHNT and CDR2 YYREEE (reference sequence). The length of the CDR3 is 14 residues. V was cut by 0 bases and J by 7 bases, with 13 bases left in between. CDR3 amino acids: CASSLALGEGGYTF. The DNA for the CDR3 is TGTGCCAGCAGCTTGGCCCTCGGGGAGGGTGGCTACACCTTC.

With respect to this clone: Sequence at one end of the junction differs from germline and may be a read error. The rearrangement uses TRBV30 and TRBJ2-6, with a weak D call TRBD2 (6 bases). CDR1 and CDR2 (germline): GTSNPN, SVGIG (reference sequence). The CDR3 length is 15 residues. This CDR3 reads CAGRHMLSGANVLTF. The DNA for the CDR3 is TGTGCCGGGAGGCACATGCTCTCTGGGGCCAACGTCCTGACTTTC.

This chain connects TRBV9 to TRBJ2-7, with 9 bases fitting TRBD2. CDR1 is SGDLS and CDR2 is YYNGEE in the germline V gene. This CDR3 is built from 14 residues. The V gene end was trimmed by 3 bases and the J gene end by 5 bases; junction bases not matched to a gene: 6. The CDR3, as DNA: TGTGCCAGCAGCGCCGGCGGGGGGGTGGACGAGCAGTACTTC. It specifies CASSAGGGVDEQYF.

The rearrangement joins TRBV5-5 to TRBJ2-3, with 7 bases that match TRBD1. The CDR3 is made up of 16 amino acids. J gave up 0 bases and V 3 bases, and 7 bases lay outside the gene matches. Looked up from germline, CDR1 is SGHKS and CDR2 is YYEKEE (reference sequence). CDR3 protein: CASSSVGTASTDTQYF. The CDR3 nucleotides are TGTGCCAGCAGCTCCGTAGGGACAGCCAGCACAGATACGCAGTATTTT.

CDR3 loop: CASSMREDYEQYF. In nucleotides, the CDR3 is TGTGCCAGCAGTATGAGAGAGGACTACGAGCAGTACTTC. This chain uses TRBV2 with TRBJ2-7, with D unclear. Germline CDR1 SNHLY, CDR2 FYNNEI. The CDR3 extends over 13 amino acids. Trimming cost V 5 bases and J 3 bases, with 11 bases left between them. The full variable domain, its missing parts supplied by reference TRBV2 and TRBJ2-7, is EPEVTQTPSHQVTQMGQEVILRCVPISNHLYFYWYRQILGQKVEFLVSFYNNEISEKSEIFDDQFSVERPDGSNFTLKIRSTKLEDSAMYFCASSMREDYEQYFGPGTRLTVT.

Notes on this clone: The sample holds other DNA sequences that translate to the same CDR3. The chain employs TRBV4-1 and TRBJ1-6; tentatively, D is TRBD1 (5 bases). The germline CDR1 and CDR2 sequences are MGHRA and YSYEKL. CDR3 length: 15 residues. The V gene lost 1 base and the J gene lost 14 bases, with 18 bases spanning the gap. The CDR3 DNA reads TGCGCCAGCAGCCAAGTATCTGGACAACGGTGGGCCCTCCACTTT. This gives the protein CASSQVSGQRWALHF.

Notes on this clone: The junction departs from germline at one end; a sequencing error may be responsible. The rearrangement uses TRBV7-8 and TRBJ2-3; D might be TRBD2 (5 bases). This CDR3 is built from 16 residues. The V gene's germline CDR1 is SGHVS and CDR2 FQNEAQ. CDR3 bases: TGTGCCAGCAGCTTAGGTGGCCACCCTAGCACAGATAAGCAGTATTTT. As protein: CASSLGGHPSTDKQYF. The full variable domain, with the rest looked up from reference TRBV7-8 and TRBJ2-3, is GAGVSQSPRYKVAKRGQDVALRCDPISGHVSLFWYQQALGQGPEFLTYFQNEAQLDKSGLPSDRFFAERPEGSVSTLKIQRTQQEDSAVYLCASSLGGHPSTDKQYFGPGTRLTVL.

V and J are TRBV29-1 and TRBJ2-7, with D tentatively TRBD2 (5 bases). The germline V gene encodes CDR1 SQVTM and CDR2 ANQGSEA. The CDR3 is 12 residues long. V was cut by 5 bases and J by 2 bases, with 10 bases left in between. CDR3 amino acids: CSVRGEAYEQYF. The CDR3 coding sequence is TGCAGCGTTCGGGGAGAGGCCTACGAGCAGTACTTC.

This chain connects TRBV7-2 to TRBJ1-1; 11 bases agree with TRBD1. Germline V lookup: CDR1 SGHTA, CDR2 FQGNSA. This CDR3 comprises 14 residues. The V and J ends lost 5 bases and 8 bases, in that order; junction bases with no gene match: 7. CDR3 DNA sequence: TGTGCCAGCAGCCAGGACAGGGGGCCGATCGAAGCTTTCTTT. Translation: CASSQDRGPIEAFF.

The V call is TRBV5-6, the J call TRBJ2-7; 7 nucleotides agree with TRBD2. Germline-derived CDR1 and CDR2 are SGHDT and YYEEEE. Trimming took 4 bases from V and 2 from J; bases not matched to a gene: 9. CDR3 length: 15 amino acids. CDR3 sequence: CASSPTGTKAYEQYF. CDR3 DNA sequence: TGTGCCAGCAGCCCCACCGGGACTAAAGCCTACGAGCAGTACTTC.

The CDR3: CASTPPGSNYGYTF. Written as DNA, the CDR3 is TGTGCCAGCACCCCCCCGGGAAGTAACTATGGCTACACCTTC. The genes are TRBV6-1 and TRBJ1-2; no reliable D call. Germline V CDR1 and CDR2: MNHNS, SASEGT. Trimming cost V 7 bases and J 1 base, with 13 bases left between them. The CDR3 spans 14 residues.

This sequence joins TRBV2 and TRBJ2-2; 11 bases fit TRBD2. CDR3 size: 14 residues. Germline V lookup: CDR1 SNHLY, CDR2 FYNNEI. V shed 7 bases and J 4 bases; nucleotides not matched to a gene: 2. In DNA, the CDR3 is TGTGCCAGCATAGGACTAGCGGGCACCGGGGAGCTGTTTTTT. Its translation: CASIGLAGTGELFF.

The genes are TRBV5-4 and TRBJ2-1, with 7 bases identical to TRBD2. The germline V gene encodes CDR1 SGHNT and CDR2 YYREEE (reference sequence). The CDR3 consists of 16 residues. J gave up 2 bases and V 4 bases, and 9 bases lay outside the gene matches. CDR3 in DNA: TGTGCCAGCAGCCCGGAGGGCGGGAGAACCTACAATGAGCAGTTCTTC. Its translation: CASSPEGGRTYNEQFF.

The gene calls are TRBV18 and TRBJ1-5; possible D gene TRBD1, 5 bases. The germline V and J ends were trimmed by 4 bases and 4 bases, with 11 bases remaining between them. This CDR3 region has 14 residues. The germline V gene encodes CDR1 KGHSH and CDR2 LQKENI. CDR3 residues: CASSHGGGNQPQHF. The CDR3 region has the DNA TGTGCCAGCTCACACGGCGGGGGTAATCAGCCCCAGCATTTT.

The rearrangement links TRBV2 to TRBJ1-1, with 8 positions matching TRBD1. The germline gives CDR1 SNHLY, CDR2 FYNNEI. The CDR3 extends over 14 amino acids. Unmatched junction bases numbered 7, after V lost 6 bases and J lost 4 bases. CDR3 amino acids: CASRRQGPGTEAFF. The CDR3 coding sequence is TGTGCCAGCAGAAGACAGGGGCCGGGCACTGAAGCTTTCTTT.

The CDR3 region has the DNA TGTGCCAGCAGCCCGGTCAGGGAGGCGATCTTCCAAGAGACCCAGTACTTC. Protein sequence: CASSPVREAIFQETQYF. The rearrangement links TRBV21-1 to TRBJ2-5; no check of the table's D call, TRBD2, against the DNA was made. TRBV21-1 is a listed pseudogene. The CDR3 has 17 amino acids.

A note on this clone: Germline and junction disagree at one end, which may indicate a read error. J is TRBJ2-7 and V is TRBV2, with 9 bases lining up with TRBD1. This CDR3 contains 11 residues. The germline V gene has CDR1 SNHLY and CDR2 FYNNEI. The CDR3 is CASESRDRVNF. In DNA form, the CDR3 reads TGTGCCAGCGAGAGCCGGGACAGGGTAAACTTC.

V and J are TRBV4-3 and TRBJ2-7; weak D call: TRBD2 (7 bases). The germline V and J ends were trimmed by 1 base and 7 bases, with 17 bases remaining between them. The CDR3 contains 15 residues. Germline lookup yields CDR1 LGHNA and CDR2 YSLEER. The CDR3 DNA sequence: TGCGCCAGCAGCCAAGCGGGCGGGGGCCTGGAGGAGCAGTACTTC. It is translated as CASSQAGGGLEEQYF.

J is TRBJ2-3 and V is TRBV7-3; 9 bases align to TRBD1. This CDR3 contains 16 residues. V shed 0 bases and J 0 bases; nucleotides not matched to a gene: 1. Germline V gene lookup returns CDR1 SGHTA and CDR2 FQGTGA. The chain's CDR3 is CASSLTGTGSTDTQYF. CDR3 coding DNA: TGTGCCAGCAGCTTAACCGGGACAGGGAGCACAGATACGCAGTATTTT.

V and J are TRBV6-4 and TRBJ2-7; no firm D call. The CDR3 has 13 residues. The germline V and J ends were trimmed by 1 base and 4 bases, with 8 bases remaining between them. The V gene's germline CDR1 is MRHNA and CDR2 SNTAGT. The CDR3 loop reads CASSDWPRYEQYF. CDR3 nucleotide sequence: TGTGCCAGCAGTGACTGGCCGAGGTACGAGCAGTACTTC.

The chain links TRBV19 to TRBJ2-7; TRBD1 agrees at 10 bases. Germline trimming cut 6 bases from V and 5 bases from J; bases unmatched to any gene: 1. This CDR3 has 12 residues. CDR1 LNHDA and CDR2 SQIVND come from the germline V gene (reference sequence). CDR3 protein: CASRGTGDEQYF. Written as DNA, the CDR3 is TGTGCCAGTAGAGGGACAGGGGACGAGCAGTACTTC.

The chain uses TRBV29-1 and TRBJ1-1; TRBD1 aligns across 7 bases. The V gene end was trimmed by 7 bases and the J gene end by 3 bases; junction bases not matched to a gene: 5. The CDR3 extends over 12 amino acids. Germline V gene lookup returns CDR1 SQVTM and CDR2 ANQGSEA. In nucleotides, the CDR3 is TGCAGCGGAAGGGACAGCGACACTGAAGCTTTCTTT. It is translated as CSGRDSDTEAFF.